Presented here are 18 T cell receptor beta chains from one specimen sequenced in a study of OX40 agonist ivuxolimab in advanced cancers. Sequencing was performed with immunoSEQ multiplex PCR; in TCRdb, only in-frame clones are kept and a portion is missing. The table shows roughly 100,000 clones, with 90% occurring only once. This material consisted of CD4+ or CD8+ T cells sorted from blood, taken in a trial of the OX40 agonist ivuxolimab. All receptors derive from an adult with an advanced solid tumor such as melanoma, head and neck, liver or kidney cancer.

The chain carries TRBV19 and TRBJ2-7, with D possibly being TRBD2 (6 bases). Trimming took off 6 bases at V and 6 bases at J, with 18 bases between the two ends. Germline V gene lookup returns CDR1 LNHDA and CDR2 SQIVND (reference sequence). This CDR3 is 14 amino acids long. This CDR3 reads CASRGAGIPGEQYF. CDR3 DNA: TGTGCCAGTAGGGGTGCGGGGATACCGGGCGAGCAGTACTTC.

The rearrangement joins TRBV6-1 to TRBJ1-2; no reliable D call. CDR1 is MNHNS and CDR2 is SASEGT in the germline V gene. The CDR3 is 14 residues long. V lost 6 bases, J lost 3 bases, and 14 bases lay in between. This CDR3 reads CASRMGYGDYGYTF. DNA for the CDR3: TGTGCCAGCAGGATGGGATATGGCGACTATGGCTACACCTTC.

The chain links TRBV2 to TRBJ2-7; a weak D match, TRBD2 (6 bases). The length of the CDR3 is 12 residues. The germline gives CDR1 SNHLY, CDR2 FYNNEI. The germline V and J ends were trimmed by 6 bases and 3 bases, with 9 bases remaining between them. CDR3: CASRRGGYEQYF. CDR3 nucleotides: TGTGCCAGCAGAAGGGGAGGCTACGAGCAGTACTTC.

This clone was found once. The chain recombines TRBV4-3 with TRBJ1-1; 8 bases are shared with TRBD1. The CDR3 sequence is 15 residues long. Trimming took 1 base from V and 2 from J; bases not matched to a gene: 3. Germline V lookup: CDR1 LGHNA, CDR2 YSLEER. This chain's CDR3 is CASSQVDRDNTEAFF. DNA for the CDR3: TGCGCCAGCAGCCAAGTGGACAGGGATAACACTGAAGCTTTCTTT.

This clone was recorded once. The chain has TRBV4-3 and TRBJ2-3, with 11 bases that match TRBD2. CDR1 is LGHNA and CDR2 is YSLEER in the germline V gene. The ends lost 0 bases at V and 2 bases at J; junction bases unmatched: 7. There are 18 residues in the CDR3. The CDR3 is CASSQERLAGGPTDTQYF. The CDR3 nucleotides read TGCGCCAGCAGCCAAGAAAGGCTAGCGGGGGGCCCCACAGATACGCAGTATTTT.

This CDR3 reads CATLTLPDEQYF. CDR3 coding DNA: TGTGCCACCCTGACCTTACCCGACGAGCAGTACTTC. This rearrangement joins TRBV2 to TRBJ2-7; D gene unclear. CDR3 length: 12 amino acids. Germline-derived CDR1 and CDR2 are SNHLY and FYNNEI. Trimming cost V 10 bases and J 5 bases, with 15 bases left between them.

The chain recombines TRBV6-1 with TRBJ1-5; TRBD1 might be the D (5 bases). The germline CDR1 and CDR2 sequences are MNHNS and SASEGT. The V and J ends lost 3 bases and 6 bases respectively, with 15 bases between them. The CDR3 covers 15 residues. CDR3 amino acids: CASSDRGALFQPQHF. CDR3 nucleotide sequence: TGTGCCAGCAGTGACAGAGGGGCATTATTTCAGCCCCAGCATTTT.

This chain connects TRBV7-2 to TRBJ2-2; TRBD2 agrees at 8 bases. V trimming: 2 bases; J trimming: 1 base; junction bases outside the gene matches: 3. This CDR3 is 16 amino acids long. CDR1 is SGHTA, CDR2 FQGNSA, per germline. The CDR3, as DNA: TGTGCCAGCAGCTTAATGAGCGGGGGGAACACCGGGGAGCTGTTTTTT. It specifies CASSLMSGGNTGELFF.

The CDR3 region is CASSYYYEQYF. For the CDR3, the DNA is TGTGCCAGCAGTTATTACTACGAGCAGTACTTC. The J gene is TRBJ2-7, the V gene TRBV28; D unclear. Trimming removed 4 bases at V and 3 bases at J, with 4 bases between. In germline, CDR1 is MDHEN, CDR2 SYDVKM. The CDR3 has 11 residues.

The CDR3 nucleotides are TGTGCCAGCAGTCTCTTCGGGGTATTGACGGGAGGTCAGCCCCAGCATTTT. It yields the protein CASSLFGVLTGGQPQHF. This rearrangement joins TRBV28 to TRBJ1-5, with no clear D. Germline loops: CDR1 MDHEN, CDR2 SYDVKM. Trimming took 5 bases from V and 6 from J, leaving 23 bases between them. The CDR3 is 17 residues long.

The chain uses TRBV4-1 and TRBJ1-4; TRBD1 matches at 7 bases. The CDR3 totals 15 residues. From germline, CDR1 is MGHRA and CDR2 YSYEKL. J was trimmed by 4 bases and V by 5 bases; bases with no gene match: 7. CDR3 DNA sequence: TGCGCCAGCAGCAGTCCGGGACAGATTAATGAAAAACTGTTTTTT. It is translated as CASSSPGQINEKLFF.

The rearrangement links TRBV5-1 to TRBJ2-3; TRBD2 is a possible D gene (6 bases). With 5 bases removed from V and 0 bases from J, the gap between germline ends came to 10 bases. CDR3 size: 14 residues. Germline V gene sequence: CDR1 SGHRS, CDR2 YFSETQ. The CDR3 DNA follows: TGCGCCAGCAGGAGGCGGGGAAGCACAGATACGCAGTATTTT. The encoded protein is CASRRRGSTDTQYF.

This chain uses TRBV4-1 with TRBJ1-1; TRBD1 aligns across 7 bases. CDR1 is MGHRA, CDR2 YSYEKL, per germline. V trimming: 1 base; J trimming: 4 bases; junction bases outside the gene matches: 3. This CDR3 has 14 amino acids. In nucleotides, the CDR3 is TGCGCCAGCAGCCAAGGGCAGGGGGGCACTGAAGCTTTCTTT. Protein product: CASSQGQGGTEAFF.

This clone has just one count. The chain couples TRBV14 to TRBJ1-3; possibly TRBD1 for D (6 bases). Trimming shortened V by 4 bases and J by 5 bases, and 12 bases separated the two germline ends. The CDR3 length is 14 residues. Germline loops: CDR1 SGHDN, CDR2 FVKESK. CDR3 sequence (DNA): TGTGCCAGCAGCCGTGGACAGTACCGAAACACCATATATTTT. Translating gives CASSRGQYRNTIYF.

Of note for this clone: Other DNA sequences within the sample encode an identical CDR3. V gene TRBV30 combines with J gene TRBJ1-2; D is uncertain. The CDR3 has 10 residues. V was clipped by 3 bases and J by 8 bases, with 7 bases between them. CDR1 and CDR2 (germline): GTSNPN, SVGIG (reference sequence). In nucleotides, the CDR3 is TGTGCCTGGAGGAGAGGGGGCTACACCTTC. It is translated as CAWRRGGYTF. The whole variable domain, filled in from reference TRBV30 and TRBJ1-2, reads SQTIHQWPATLVQPVGSPLSLECTVEGTSNPNLYWYRQAAGRGLQLLFYSVGIGQISSEVPQNLSASRPQDRQFILSSKKLLLSDSGFYLCAWRRGGYTFGSGTRLTVV.

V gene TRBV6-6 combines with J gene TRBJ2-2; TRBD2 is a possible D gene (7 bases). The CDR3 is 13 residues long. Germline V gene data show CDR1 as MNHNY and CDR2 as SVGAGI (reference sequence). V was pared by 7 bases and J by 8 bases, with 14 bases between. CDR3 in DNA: TGTGCCAGCAAGACCGGGGGGCGAGGGGAGCTGTTTTTT. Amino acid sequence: CASKTGGRGELFF.

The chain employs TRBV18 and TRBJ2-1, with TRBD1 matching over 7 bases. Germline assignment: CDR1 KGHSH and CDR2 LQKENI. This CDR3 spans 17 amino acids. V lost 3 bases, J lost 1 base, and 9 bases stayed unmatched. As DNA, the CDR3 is TGTGCCAGCTCACCCCCCAACAGGGGATTTTCCTACAATGAGCAGTTCTTC. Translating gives CASSPPNRGFSYNEQFF.

This CDR3 reads CASNLRASGGPDTQYF. Here the CDR3 DNA reads TGTGCCAGCAACCTACGGGCTAGCGGGGGGCCAGATACGCAGTATTTT. The V gene is TRBV2, the J gene TRBJ2-3, with TRBD2 matching 11 bases. CDR1 and CDR2 from the germline V gene are SNHLY and FYNNEI. The length of the CDR3 is 16 residues. J was trimmed by 4 bases and V by 7 bases; bases with no gene match: 10.